A selection of T cell receptor beta chains follows, all from one sample in a study of OX40 agonist ivuxolimab in advanced cancers. TCRdb's table, derived via immunoSEQ multiplex PCR, lists solely in-frame clones and lacks some. The sample has approximately 46,000 clones, over 70% seen once. This specimen was CD4+ or CD8+ T cells sorted from blood, taken in a trial of the OX40 agonist ivuxolimab. All receptors derive from an adult with an advanced solid tumor such as melanoma, head and neck, liver or kidney cancer. The CDR3 runs from the conserved cysteine through the conserved F or W. The order of the fields is V gene, D gene, clone size, CDR3 length, J gene, CDR3 protein, CDR3 DNA. A D gene is named only where the DNA matches it firmly. Where a row states a size, it is once, few, many or the class of an expanded clone; other rows omit it.

>TRBV6-5|TRBD1|.|16|TRBJ1-2
CASSYFREQGAAGYTF
TGTGCCAGCAGTTACTTCCGCGAGCAGGGGGCGGCTGGCTACACCTTC
>TRBV25-1|TRBD1|.|15|TRBJ2-5
CASSVSGTGRETQYF
TGTGCCAGCAGTGTCTCCGGGACAGGGAGGGAGACCCAGTACTTC
>TRBV6-6|.|.|16|TRBJ2-4
CASSQQGTLAKNIQYF
TGTGCCAGCAGCCAACAGGGTACCCTAGCCAAAAACATTCAGTACTTC
>TRBV19|.|.|14|TRBJ2-1
CASTRTGRENEQFF
TGTGCCAGTACCCGAACGGGGCGGGAAAATGAGCAGTTCTTC
>TRBV5-4|.|few|16|TRBJ1-1
CASSFGIRDRNTEAFF
TGTGCCAGCAGCTTCGGTATCAGAGACAGGAACACTGAAGCTTTCTTT
>TRBV10-3|TRBD2|few|17|TRBJ2-3
CAISPGLAGGSTDTQYF
TGTGCCATCAGTCCGGGACTAGCGGGGGGTAGCACAGATACGCAGTATTTT
>TRBV7-9|.|.|15|TRBJ2-3
CASSSLGSSTDTQYF
TGTGCCAGCAGCTCCTTGGGGTCTAGCACAGATACGCAGTATTTT
>TRBV6-6|.|.|15|TRBJ1-1
CASSSPSRVSTEAFF
TGTGCCAGCAGTTCTCCCTCCCGGGTCTCTACTGAAGCTTTCTTT
>TRBV19|.|.|16|TRBJ2-1
CASSSPTGTTYNEQFF
TGTGCCAGTAGTTCGCCGACTGGAACGACTTACAATGAGCAGTTCTTC
>TRBV7-2|.|.|15|TRBJ2-7
CASSLGGWGPYEQYF
TGTGCCAGCAGCTTAGGAGGGTGGGGGCCCTACGAGCAGTACTTC
>TRBV7-8|TRBD1|.|15|TRBJ1-3
CASSRFRDRINTIYF
TGTGCCAGCAGCCGTTTCCGGGACAGAATAAACACCATATATTTT
>TRBV28|.|.|11|TRBJ2-1
CASSFKYEQFF
TGTGCCAGCAGTTTTAAATACGAGCAGTTCTTC
>TRBV7-8|.|.|13|TRBJ1-1
CASSRRAGTEAFF
TGTGCCAGCAGCCGACGCGCGGGTACTGAAGCTTTCTTT
>TRBV4-3|.|few|16|TRBJ1-3
CASSQSRPFSGNTIYF
TGCGCCAGCAGCCAATCCAGACCTTTCTCTGGAAACACCATATATTTT
>TRBV12-5|TRBD2|.|14|TRBJ2-7
CARVGTSGTYEQYF
TGTGCTAGGGTTGGGACTAGCGGGACCTACGAGCAGTACTTC
>TRBV7-9|TRBD1|.|15|TRBJ2-7
CASSSSGQAFYEQYF
TGTGCCAGCAGCTCCTCGGGACAGGCTTTCTACGAGCAGTACTTC
>TRBV6-1|TRBD2|.|15|TRBJ2-7
CASRGRLAGSHEQYF
TGTGCCAGCAGGGGAAGACTAGCGGGTTCCCACGAGCAGTACTTC
>TRBV15|.|.|13|TRBJ1-2
CATAPGRDYGYTF
TGTGCCACCGCTCCCGGCAGAGACTATGGCTACACCTTC
>TRBV6-5|TRBD1|.|15|TRBJ2-1
CASRPDRGEHNEQFF
TGTGCCAGCAGACCGGACAGGGGGGAACACAATGAGCAGTTCTTC
>TRBV28|TRBD2|few|19|TRBJ2-1
CASSSPGTSGPFSYNEQFF
TGTGCCAGCAGTTCGCCCGGGACTAGCGGTCCCTTCTCCTACAATGAGCAGTTCTTC
>TRBV9|.|.|15|TRBJ2-3
CASSARDLDTDTQYF
TGTGCCAGCAGCGCCCGGGACCTTGACACAGATACGCAGTATTTT
>TRBV6-6|.|.|13|TRBJ1-5
CASSYTRNQPQHF
TGTGCCAGCAGTTACACCCGCAATCAGCCCCAGCATTTT
>TRBV11-2|.|.|14|TRBJ2-7
CASSLQRTVLEQYF
TGTGCCAGCAGTCTCCAGCGGACAGTTCTCGAGCAGTACTTC
>TRBV7-8|.|.|15|TRBJ2-7
CASSLSGLATYEQYF
TGTGCCAGCAGCTTAAGTGGCCTAGCGACCTACGAGCAGTACTTC
>TRBV5-4|TRBD2|.|17|TRBJ2-2
CASSLVLAGVHTGELFF
TGTGCCAGCAGCTTGGTACTAGCGGGGGTTCACACCGGGGAGCTGTTTTTT
>TRBV18|.|once|14|TRBJ2-6
CASSPPSGANVLTF
TGTGCCAGCTCACCACCCTCTGGGGCCAACGTCCTGACTTTC
>TRBV28|TRBD2|.|15|TRBJ2-5
CASSLYREGQETQYF
TGTGCCAGCAGTTTATACCGGGAGGGCCAAGAGACCCAGTACTTC
>TRBV4-1|TRBD1|.|16|TRBJ2-2
CASSLSETGGPPELFF
TGCGCCAGCAGCCTGTCCGAGACAGGGGGCCCCCCGGAGCTGTTTTTT
>TRBV5-6|TRBD2|.|18|TRBJ2-7
CASSSLGLAGEYVHEQYF
TGTGCCAGCAGCTCCCTCGGGCTAGCGGGAGAATACGTCCACGAGCAGTACTTC
>TRBV5-5|.|.|19|TRBJ2-1
CASSLGTGGAPGPYNEQFF
TGTGCCAGCAGCTTGGGGACAGGAGGGGCCCCCGGGCCTTACAATGAGCAGTTCTTC
>TRBV5-4|.|once|14|TRBJ2-7
CASSLGPLSYEQYF
TGTGCCAGCAGCTTGGGTCCCCTCTCCTACGAGCAGTACTTC
>TRBV5-6|.|.|14|TRBJ2-1
CASSLKGRLYEQFF
TGTGCCAGCAGCTTGAAGGGGCGTCTGTATGAGCAGTTCTTC
>TRBV7-7|TRBD1|.|15|TRBJ2-7
CASSLRATGGYEQYF
TGTGCCAGCAGCTTAAGAGCGACAGGGGGCTACGAGCAGTACTTC
>TRBV5-1|.|once|15|TRBJ2-1
CASSLEGVSYNEQFF
TGCGCCAGCAGCTTGGAAGGGGTGTCCTACAATGAGCAGTTCTTC
>TRBV2|.|.|13|TRBJ2-5
CASLEGVGKTQYF
TGTGCCAGCCTGGAGGGAGTTGGAAAGACCCAGTACTTC
>TRBV28|TRBD2|.|16|TRBJ2-7
CASSTTSGGGVREQYF
TGTGCCAGCAGTACAACTAGCGGAGGAGGAGTACGAGAGCAGTACTTC
>TRBV10-1|TRBD1|medium-sized|14|TRBJ2-7
CASSRDRRPYEQYF
TGCGCCAGCAGTAGGGACAGAAGACCCTACGAGCAGTACTTC
>TRBV7-6|TRBD2|.|17|TRBJ2-7
CASSLISGGASSYEQYF
TGTGCCAGCAGCTTAATTAGCGGGGGGGCCAGTTCCTACGAGCAGTACTTC
>TRBV9|.|.|14|TRBJ1-2
CASSPIIGGNGYTF
TGTGCCAGCAGCCCCATAATCGGGGGGAATGGCTACACCTTC
>TRBV10-3|.|.|15|TRBJ1-4
CAISESDSYNEKLFF
TGTGCCATCAGTGAGTCGGACAGCTATAATGAAAAACTGTTTTTT
>TRBV5-4|.|.|15|TRBJ2-4
CASSLGRATKNIQYF
TGTGCCAGCAGCTTGGGGCGGGCTACTAAAAACATTCAGTACTTC
>TRBV6-5|TRBD1|once|16|TRBJ1-2
CASSYSIDRGRFGYTF
TGTGCCAGCAGTTACTCGATTGACAGGGGGCGTTTTGGCTACACCTTC
>TRBV27|.|.|15|TRBJ1-3
CASSLSPRAGNTIYF
TGTGCCAGCAGTTTATCACCCAGGGCTGGAAACACCATATATTTT
>TRBV18|.|.|10|TRBJ1-3
CATSGNTIYF
TGTGCCACCTCTGGAAACACCATATATTTT
>TRBV5-1|TRBD1|.|15|TRBJ2-2
CASSLAGTGFGELFF
TGCGCCAGCAGCTTGGCGGGGACAGGGTTCGGGGAGCTGTTTTTT
>TRBV7-9|TRBD2|.|15|TRBJ2-5
CASSLALLAGETQYF
TGTGCCAGCAGCTTAGCGTTACTAGCGGGTGAGACCCAGTACTTC
>TRBV19|TRBD1|once|15|TRBJ2-2
CASTSTGGITGELFF
TGTGCCAGTACCTCGACAGGGGGCATCACCGGGGAGCTGTTTTTT
>TRBV7-6|.|.|14|TRBJ2-7
CASSLAGVGYEQYF
TGTGCCAGCAGCTTAGCTGGGGTTGGCTACGAGCAGTACTTC
>TRBV5-4|.|few|15|TRBJ2-6
CASSLRGFGANVLTF
TGTGCCAGCAGCTTGAGGGGGTTTGGGGCCAACGTCCTGACTTTC
>TRBV2|.|once|13|TRBJ1-2
CASASHGFNGYTF
TGTGCCAGCGCCTCGCACGGGTTCAATGGCTACACCTTC
>TRBV27|TRBD1|.|14|TRBJ1-5
CASKTGGVNQPQHF
TGTGCCAGCAAGACAGGGGGTGTCAATCAGCCCCAGCATTTT
>TRBV6-5|TRBD1|.|16|TRBJ1-6
CASSYAAGTGTFTLHF
TGTGCCAGCAGTTACGCGGCCGGGACAGGGACCTTTACCCTCCACTTT
>TRBV19|.|.|16|TRBJ1-5
CASSIEGTRSNQPQHF
TGTGCCAGTAGTATAGAGGGAACCCGTAGCAATCAGCCCCAGCATTTT